This T cell receptor (beta chain) was identified in a study of T cell clonality in common variable immunodeficiency. Findings of the study overall: Compared with healthy controls, CVID subjects showed increased TCRbeta clonality, mostly in about a third. In common variable immunodeficiency, TCR beta chains reportedly carried fewer deletions and N-nucleotide insertions.

Blood samples were heparinized, about 5 to 9 ml per donor. The CDR3 extends over 16 amino acids. Germline values: CDR1 LNHDA, CDR2 SQIVND (reference sequence). Equal genomic DNA amounts from CVID and control samples were sequenced. The repertoire was sequenced with immunoSEQ multiplex PCR; TCRdb's copy has only in-frame clones and lacks some. There are about 40,000 clones in the sample, none observed a single time. This clone was detected a few times. Its antigen is not known. The read gets to within 3 residues of the CDR3 end, and the germline J gene fills in the rest. This receptor was taken from a person aged 18 to 75 in good health. The specimen sequenced was peripheral blood mononuclear cells. The gene calls are TRBV19 and TRBJ2-2; D possibly corresponds to TRBD1 (6 bases). The CDR3 spells CASSPRGVGANEKLFF. CDR3 DNA, as far as it was read: TGTGCCAGTAGTCCCAGGGGCGTCGGAGCTAATGAAAAG.